These 25 T cell receptor beta chains were sequenced from one sample in a study of T-cell reconstitution after alpha-beta-depleted transplantation in children. This sample's TCRbeta library carried unique molecular identifier barcodes. TCRdb called the PCR reads again in MiXCR, with one record for every CDR3 protein. The sample includes fewer than 250,000 distinct CDR3 sequences, approximately 8% of them seen just once. The sample in question was PBMCs, mostly from graft donor cells, obtained 180 days after TCRalphabeta/CD19-depleted stem cell transplant. The receptors were sampled from a male patient aged 5 to 17 who had a stem cell transplant for acute lymphoblastic leukemia, so the T cells may come from the graft donor.

This clonotype was detected only a few times. This chain links TRBV5-4 with TRBJ2-1; tentatively, D is TRBD2 (6 bases). Germline CDR1 SGHNT, CDR2 YYREEE (reference sequence). Deletions cut 4 bases from V and 5 bases from J, with 16 bases between. CDR3 length equals 15 residues. CDR3 sequence reads: CASSPAGRGDNEQFF. The CDR3 DNA follows: TGTGCCAGCAGCCCTGCCGGGAGAGGGGACAATGAGCAGTTCTTC.

As to this clonotype: Being one base from a much bigger clone, this may be a read error. The CDR3 sequence is CASSLRGRRTNTEAFF. The DNA for the CDR3 is TGTGCCAGCAGTCTCAGGGGGCGCAGAACGAACACTGAAGCTTTCTTT. This rearrangement joins TRBV28 to TRBJ1-1, with 8 bases fitting TRBD1. This CDR3 has 16 amino acids. Trimming cost V 5 bases and J 1 base; bases outside gene matches: 9. Germline loops: CDR1 MDHEN, CDR2 SYDVKM.

This clonotype was recorded at least ten times. The chain recombines TRBV28 with TRBJ2-7; D might be TRBD2 (5 bases). Germline V gene data show CDR1 as MDHEN and CDR2 as SYDVKM. The CDR3 is 15 amino acids. This CDR3 is CSSSLIPGSSYEQYF. CDR3 bases: TGTTCTAGCAGCCTAATCCCGGGCAGCTCCTACGAGCAGTACTTC.

Ten or more counts support this clonotype. The V gene is TRBV12-3 or TRBV12-4, the J gene TRBJ1-2, with TRBD1 as a possible D gene (6 bases). V was cut by 6 bases and J by 4 bases, with 18 bases left in between. This CDR3 has 15 amino acids. In DNA, the CDR3 is TGTGCCAGCAGCCCAGACAGGCGACTAGGCTATGGCTACACCTTC. Translation gives CASSPDRRLGYGYTF.

This clonotype was seen at least ten times. The rearrangement uses TRBV28 and TRBJ1-1; 7 nucleotides line up with TRBD1. The V gene end was trimmed by 5 bases and the J gene end by 6 bases; junction bases not matched to a gene: 12. Germline V lookup: CDR1 MDHEN, CDR2 SYDVKM. The CDR3 has 15 residues. CDR3 in DNA: TGTGCCAGCAGTGCTTCGACAGGGAGTAGGGCTGAAGCTTTCTTT. This gives the protein CASSASTGSRAEAFF. Complete variable domain (other parts from reference TRBV28 and TRBJ1-1): DVKVTQSSRYLVKRTGEKVFLECVQDMDHENMFWYRQDPGLGLRLIYFSYDVKMKEKGDIPEGYSVSREKKERFSLILESASTNQTSMYLCASSASTGSRAEAFFGQGTRLTVV.

This clonotype was counted ten times or more. This sequence joins TRBV7-3 and TRBJ2-7, with 8 positions matching TRBD1. The CDR3 runs 14 residues. The trim removed 6 bases at V and 4 bases at J, leaving 8 bases unmatched. Germline loops: CDR1 SGHTA, CDR2 FQGTGA. In DNA form, the CDR3 reads TGTGCCAGCAGTTACGACAGGGGTCCTTACGAGCAGTACTTC. Translated: CASSYDRGPYEQYF.

In its sample, this clonotype was seen many times. The rearrangement links TRBV12-3 or TRBV12-4 to TRBJ2-3, with D maybe TRBD2 (5 bases). Trimming took off 5 bases at V and 0 bases at J, with 12 bases between the two ends. The CDR3 runs to 15 residues. Here the CDR3 DNA reads TGTGCCAGCAGTCCTAGCTTGGCTAGCACAGATACGCAGTATTTT. This encodes CASSPSLASTDTQYF.

This clonotype showed up many times. The chain is built from TRBV2 and TRBJ2-7, with D tentatively TRBD1 or TRBD2 (5 bases each). V gave up 10 bases and J gave up 2 bases, with 12 bases separating them. Germline V lookup: CDR1 SNHLY, CDR2 FYNNEI. CDR3 size: 12 residues. This CDR3 is CATRGGAYEQYF. The CDR3 bases are TGTGCCACCCGGGGCGGAGCCTACGAGCAGTACTTC. The full variable domain, completed using reference TRBV2 and TRBJ2-7, is EPEVTQTPSHQVTQMGQEVILRCVPISNHLYFYWYRQILGQKVEFLVSFYNNEISEKSEIFDDQFSVERPDGSNFTLKIRSTKLEDSAMYFCATRGGAYEQYFGPGTRLTVT.

This clonotype came up a few times. The CDR3: CASSYGGTGTYEQYF. The DNA for the CDR3 is TGTGCCAGCAGTTACGGCGGGACAGGAACCTACGAGCAGTACTTC. This chain connects TRBV6-5 to TRBJ2-7; 8 nucleotides line up with TRBD1. The CDR3 has 15 residues. The V gene's germline CDR1 is MNHEY and CDR2 SVGAGI. The junction had 5 bases not matched to a gene; V was cut back by 2 bases and J by 2 bases.

The sample holds many counts of this clonotype. The gene calls are TRBV12-3 or TRBV12-4 and TRBJ1-1; maybe TRBD1 (6 bases). CDR3 length: 14 residues. V lost 6 bases and J lost 7, with 18 bases in between. The CDR3 reads CASSLRAGANEAFF. The CDR3 DNA sequence: TGTGCCAGCAGCCTAAGGGCGGGGGCGAATGAAGCTTTCTTT.

The chain employs TRBV5-6 and TRBJ2-2; maybe TRBD1 (5 bases). V lost 0 bases and J 3 bases, leaving 9 bases between the germline ends. Germline assignment: CDR1 SGHDT and CDR2 YYEEEE. This CDR3 has 15 amino acids. The DNA for the CDR3 is TGTGCCAGCAGCTTGGGCGACAGATACACCGGGGAGCTGTTTTTT. It is translated as CASSLGDRYTGELFF.

The table lists this clonotype with many counts. The J gene is TRBJ1-3, the V gene TRBV10-3; no definite D call. Between the trimmed V and J ends, which lost 0 bases and 4 bases, there was a span of 7 bases. Looked up from germline, CDR1 is ENHRY and CDR2 is SYGVKD. There are 14 residues in the CDR3. CDR3 bases: TGTGCCATCAGTGAGTCAGGCCGGGGAAACACCATATATTTT. It specifies CAISESGRGNTIYF.

This clonotype has only a few counts. A read error is possible here, since a much larger clone lies one base away. This rearrangement joins TRBV29-1 to TRBJ1-5, with D unresolved. The V and J ends lost 7 bases and 4 bases respectively, with 11 bases between them. Germline values: CDR1 SQVTM, CDR2 ANQGSEA. This CDR3 contains 12 residues. DNA of the CDR3: TGCAGCGCCAGAGTGGCGAATCAGCCCCAGCATTTT. Protein product: CSARVANQPQHF. Filled out from reference TRBV29-1 and TRBJ1-5, the complete variable domain reads SAVISQKPSRDICQRGTSLTIQCQVDSQVTMMFWYRQQPGQSLTLIATANQGSEATYESGFVIDKFPISRPNLTFSTLTVSNMSPEDSSIYLCSARVANQPQHFGDGTRLSIL.

This clonotype appeared many times. The genes are TRBV7-2 and TRBJ2-5; 11 bases align to TRBD2. Germline V CDR1 and CDR2: SGHTA, FQGNSA. The V gene end was trimmed by 6 bases and the J gene end by 5 bases; junction bases not matched to a gene: 5. This CDR3 is 14 amino acids long. CDR3 sequence reads: CASRLGLAGETQYF. The CDR3 DNA sequence: TGTGCCAGCAGACTCGGACTAGCGGGTGAGACCCAGTACTTC.

Concerning this clonotype itself: A read error may be the cause here, since a much bigger clone is one base away. CDR3 in amino acids: CSARPTGFPQPQHF. As DNA, the CDR3 is TGCAGTGCTAGGCCAACAGGGTTCCCCCAGCCCCAGCATTTT. The J gene is TRBJ1-5, the V gene TRBV20-1; tentatively, D is TRBD1 (6 bases). CDR3 length: 14 amino acids. From germline, CDR1 is DFQATT and CDR2 SNEGSKA (reference sequence). The V and J ends lost 3 bases and 7 bases respectively, with 16 bases between them.

This clonotype was observed many times. This sequence joins TRBV20-1 and TRBJ2-3; possible D gene TRBD2, 7 bases. Trimming cost V 6 bases and J 6 bases, with 19 bases left between them. In germline, CDR1 is DFQATT, CDR2 SNEGSKA (reference sequence). The CDR3 sequence is 14 residues long. The CDR3 nucleotides read TGCAGTGCCCTACTCGGGGGGCGGGCGGATACGCAGTATTTT. Translated: CSALLGGRADTQYF.

This clonotype was found many times. V and J are TRBV4-3 and TRBJ1-1; TRBD1 aligns across 8 bases. CDR3 length: 16 residues. Trimming at V came to 3 bases and at J to 1 base, leaving 7 bases not matched to a gene. Germline V CDR1 and CDR2: LGHNA, YSLEER. The CDR3 here is CASSQDWTGWNTEAFF. In DNA form, the CDR3 reads TGCGCCAGCAGCCAGGATTGGACAGGGTGGAACACTGAAGCTTTCTTT.

As to this clonotype: Just one base apart from a much larger clone, this may be a read error. This chain joins TRBV5-1 and TRBJ2-6; a weak D match, TRBD1 (6 bases). The ends were cut back, 4 bases at V and 6 bases at J, with 14 bases in the middle. CDR3 length: 15 residues. The germline V gene encodes CDR1 SGHRS and CDR2 YFSETQ. CDR3 residues: CASSPAGAAANVLTF. CDR3 sequence (DNA): TGCGCCAGCAGCCCCGCAGGGGCTGCGGCCAACGTCCTGACTTTC.

This clonotype was found many times. The chain has TRBV29-1 and TRBJ2-7; maybe TRBD1 (5 bases). From germline, CDR1 is SQVTM and CDR2 ANQGSEA. The ends were cut back, 2 bases at V and 2 bases at J, with 13 bases in the middle. The CDR3 spans 14 residues. In nucleotides, the CDR3 is TGCAGCGTTGAAAGGCCAGGGCCCCCCTACGAGCAGTACTTC. Protein product: CSVERPGPPYEQYF.

The table lists this clonotype with many counts. V is TRBV20-1 and J is TRBJ1-1, with D maybe TRBD1 (5 bases). The length of the CDR3 is 11 residues. The ends were cut back, 5 bases at V and 5 bases at J, with 9 bases in the middle. Germline V CDR1 and CDR2: DFQATT, SNEGSKA (reference sequence). The DNA of the CDR3 is TGCAGTGCTGGCAAGGGGACTGAAGCTTTCTTT. Encoded protein: CSAGKGTEAFF.

As to this clonotype: With a much larger clone just one base away, this may be a read error. The conserved final phenylalanine or tryptophan is absent from the CDR3, which likely points to a read error. The CDR3 nucleotides are TGCAGCGTTCACAGGGGGGGGGTTGAGACCCAGTACTAC. This sequence encodes CSVHRGGVETQYY. The chain is built from TRBV29-1 and TRBJ2-5; D perhaps matches TRBD1 (8 bases). The CDR3 length is 13 residues. The germline V gene encodes CDR1 SQVTM and CDR2 ANQGSEA. V was cut by 5 bases and J by 5 bases, with 15 bases left in between.

This clonotype occurred many times. This sequence joins TRBV6-1 and TRBJ2-7; D may be TRBD1 (5 bases). The V gene's germline CDR1 is MNHNS and CDR2 SASEGT. V shed 1 base and J shed 6 bases, with 22 bases lying between them. CDR3 length: 17 residues. CDR3 coding DNA: TGTGCCAGCAGTGAAGTCCCACCAGGGCTCTTGGGATGCGAGCAGTACTTC. Amino acids: CASSEVPPGLLGCEQYF.

In this sample, this clonotype turned up many times. The genes are TRBV27 and TRBJ2-1; 9 nucleotides align to TRBD2. The CDR3 consists of 15 residues. V trimming: 4 bases; J trimming: 1 base; junction bases outside the gene matches: 2. Germline-derived CDR1 and CDR2 are MNHEY and SMNVEV (reference sequence). The CDR3 protein is CASSSTSGSYNEQFF. For the CDR3, the DNA is TGTGCCAGCAGTTCGACTAGCGGTTCCTACAATGAGCAGTTCTTC.

This clonotype came up many times. The chain carries TRBV20-1 and TRBJ2-4, with 7 bases aligning to TRBD1. V lost 3 bases, J lost 5 bases, and 4 bases stayed unmatched. This CDR3 comprises 13 residues. The germline CDR1 and CDR2 sequences are DFQATT and SNEGSKA (reference sequence). In DNA, the CDR3 is TGCAGTGCTAGGGCCGGGACAGAAAACATTCAGTACTTC. It is translated as CSARAGTENIQYF.

This clonotype has a count of ten or more. The chain has TRBV20-1 and TRBJ2-5; TRBD1 is a possible D gene (5 bases). The CDR3 length is 15 residues. V gave up 3 bases and J gave up 2 bases, with 16 bases separating them. Germline V gives CDR1 DFQATT, CDR2 SNEGSKA (reference sequence). The CDR3 here is CSARRDSISQETQYF. CDR3 nucleotide sequence: TGCAGTGCTAGGAGAGACAGCATCTCACAAGAGACCCAGTACTTC.